The 22 T cell receptor beta chains below all came from one sample that was sequenced in a study of CD8 T cells in ankylosing spondylitis. TCRdb processed the 5' RACE reads anew with MiXCR; each CDR3 protein has one entry. The table shows roughly 150,000 distinct CDR3 sequences, with about 7% occurring only once. Material: blood, either unsorted or a sorted T cell fraction (not recorded which). The receptors here all came from a female donor with ankylosing spondylitis or in good health (not recorded which).

This clonotype was counted a single time. V is TRBV5-1 and J is TRBJ2-3; the match to TRBD1 covers 9 bases. The germline V gene encodes CDR1 SGHRS and CDR2 YFSETQ. The trim removed 0 bases at V and 2 bases at J, leaving 1 base unmatched. This CDR3 has 15 residues. In DNA form, the CDR3 reads TGCGCCAGCAGCTTGGGGGACAGGGTCACAGATACGCAGTATTTT. Protein product: CASSLGDRVTDTQYF.

This clonotype was seen ten or more times. The chain joins TRBV7-3 to TRBJ2-1, with D perhaps TRBD1 (6 bases). The germline CDR1 and CDR2 sequences are SGHTA and FQGTGA. V was trimmed by 5 bases and J by 4 bases, leaving 24 bases between them. The CDR3 has 18 residues. The CDR3 sequence is CASSPIIGGQHRYNEQFF. CDR3 in DNA: TGTGCCAGCAGCCCGATTATCGGAGGACAGCACCGTTACAATGAGCAGTTCTTC. Full variable domain (outside the CDR3, taken from reference TRBV7-3 and TRBJ2-1): GAGVSQTPSNKVTEKGKYVELRCDPISGHTALYWYRQSLGQGPEFLIYFQGTGAADDSGLPNDRFFAVRPEGSVSTLKIQRTERGDSAVYLCASSPIIGGQHRYNEQFFGPGTRLTVL.

This clonotype occurred many times. This sequence joins TRBV24-1 and TRBJ2-2; 10 bases align to TRBD2. The germline V gene encodes CDR1 KGHDR and CDR2 SFDVKD. The CDR3 totals 16 residues. Trimming cost V 12 bases and J 6 bases; bases outside gene matches: 15. This CDR3 is CASSGSGGAVSGELFF. The CDR3 DNA sequence: TGTGCCTCATCCGGAAGCGGGGGGGCGGTGTCCGGGGAGCTGTTTTTT.

Ten or more counts support this clonotype. The chain has TRBV20-1 and TRBJ1-6; D possibly corresponds to TRBD1 (6 bases). Deletions cut 0 bases from V and 2 bases from J, with 17 bases between. Germline CDR1 DFQATT, CDR2 SNEGSKA (reference sequence). This CDR3 comprises 18 residues. The CDR3 sequence is CSAREPTGTITYNSPLHF. Written as DNA, the CDR3 is TGCAGTGCTAGAGAACCCACAGGGACCATTACCTATAATTCACCCCTCCACTTT.

Ten or more counts support this clonotype. V gene TRBV7-9 combines with J gene TRBJ2-1, with D uncertain. The length of the CDR3 is 13 residues. The V end lost 1 base, the J end lost 7 bases, and 8 bases lay between the germline ends. Germline lookup yields CDR1 SEHNR and CDR2 FQNEAQ (reference sequence). The CDR3 protein is CASSLEVVNEQFF. The CDR3 bases are TGTGCCAGCAGCTTAGAGGTTGTGAATGAGCAGTTCTTC.

This clonotype was recorded many times. The V gene is TRBV5-1, the J gene TRBJ1-6; D gene unclear. Germline V gene lookup returns CDR1 SGHRS and CDR2 YFSETQ. CDR3 length: 15 residues. V lost 7 bases to trimming and J lost 0 bases, with 11 bases between them. This CDR3 reads CASRRLSSYNSPLHF. The DNA for the CDR3 is TGCGCCAGCCGGAGGCTGAGCTCCTATAATTCACCCCTCCACTTT.

The J gene is TRBJ1-1, the V gene TRBV5-1; 7 bases agree with TRBD1. The V and J ends lost 4 bases and 0 bases, in that order; junction bases with no gene match: 6. Germline CDR1 is SGHRS and CDR2 is YFSETQ. The CDR3 loop spans 15 amino acids. The CDR3 is CASSGTGQLNTEAFF. The CDR3, as DNA: TGCGCCAGCAGCGGGACGGGACAGCTGAACACTGAAGCTTTCTTT.

This clonotype was observed many times. The chain couples TRBV12-3 or TRBV12-4 to TRBJ2-3, with D uncertain. Trimming left V 2 bases short and J 0 bases short, with 9 bases between. This CDR3 has 15 amino acids. CDR3 coding DNA: TGTGCCAGCAGTTTAAGCACAGCTAGCACAGATACGCAGTATTTT. Its translation is CASSLSTASTDTQYF.

This clonotype was found many times. The chain combines TRBV20-1 with TRBJ2-1; D tentatively fits TRBD1 or TRBD2 (5 bases each). V was clipped by 3 bases and J by 0 bases, with 12 bases between them. Germline V lookup: CDR1 DFQATT, CDR2 SNEGSKA (reference sequence). The CDR3 spans 15 residues. The chain's CDR3 is CSASGDGSSYNEQFF. Here the CDR3 DNA reads TGCAGTGCTAGTGGGGACGGCAGCTCCTACAATGAGCAGTTCTTC.

This clonotype appeared many times. The rearrangement uses TRBV5-1 and TRBJ1-2; weak D call: TRBD1 (5 bases). V shed 1 base and J shed 4 bases, with 8 bases lying between them. Germline V gene data show CDR1 as SGHRS and CDR2 as YFSETQ. The CDR3 is 13 residues long. The CDR3 bases are TGCGCCAGCAGCTTGCGGGGGACCTATGGCTACACCTTC. It encodes CASSLRGTYGYTF.

There are many counts of this clonotype. The chain employs TRBV27 and TRBJ1-2; 7 bases are a match to TRBD1. CDR1 is MNHEY, CDR2 SMNVEV, per germline (reference sequence). V lost 5 bases and J lost 0; bases outside the gene matches: 12. CDR3 size: 17 residues. The CDR3: CASSVPGQTYPNYGYTF. The CDR3 DNA reads as TGTGCCAGCAGTGTTCCGGGACAGACTTACCCTAACTATGGCTACACCTTC.

The J gene is TRBJ1-3, the V gene TRBV7-2, with D uncertain. Germline values: CDR1 SGHTA, CDR2 FQGNSA. Trimming removed 5 bases from V and 0 bases from J, with 11 bases in between. This CDR3 is built from 15 residues. The CDR3 sequence: CASSVNPSSGNTIYF. DNA for the CDR3: TGTGCCAGCAGCGTAAACCCGAGCTCTGGAAACACCATATATTTT.

This clonotype was recorded many times. The rearrangement joins TRBV12-3 or TRBV12-4 to TRBJ1-4; D may be TRBD1 (5 bases). This CDR3 is built from 13 residues. The V and J ends lost 8 bases and 5 bases respectively, with 12 bases between them. CDR3 amino acids: CASARGINEKLFF. The CDR3, as DNA: TGTGCCAGCGCCCGGGGGATAAATGAAAAACTGTTTTTT.

This clonotype was counted many times. V gene TRBV29-1 combines with J gene TRBJ2-1; 7 positions match TRBD2. Trimming cost V 6 bases and J 5 bases; bases outside gene matches: 7. There are 13 residues in the CDR3. Germline CDR1 is SQVTM and CDR2 is ANQGSEA. The DNA for the CDR3 is TGCAGCGTGGACACCGGGACTAACAATGAGCAGTTCTTC. Translation: CSVDTGTNNEQFF.

This clonotype has a count of ten or more. The chain is built from TRBV3-1 and TRBJ2-5; D gene unclear. This CDR3 has 11 amino acids. The germline gives CDR1 LGHDT, CDR2 YNNKEL (reference sequence). The V end lost 5 bases, the J end lost 4 bases, and 5 bases lay between the germline ends. The CDR3 sequence is CASSGGETQYF. Written as DNA, the CDR3 is TGTGCCAGCAGCGGTGGAGAGACCCAGTACTTC.

This clonotype occurred many times. V usage is TRBV29-1 and J usage is TRBJ1-1; D remains ambiguous. The CDR3 totals 14 residues. Deletions cut 1 base from V and 0 bases from J, with 9 bases between. Per germline, CDR1 SQVTM and CDR2 ANQGSEA. The CDR3 loop is CSVEGPRLNTEAFF. The CDR3 bases are TGCAGCGTTGAAGGGCCTCGATTGAACACTGAAGCTTTCTTT.

This clonotype was counted at least ten times. The chain links TRBV15 to TRBJ2-2, with D possibly being TRBD1 or TRBD2 (6 bases each). CDR1 and CDR2 (germline): LNHNV, YYDKDF (reference sequence). Trimming took off 2 bases at V and 4 bases at J, with 17 bases between the two ends. The CDR3 totals 17 residues. This chain's CDR3 is CATSRQQGAGGTGELFF. The CDR3 nucleotides read TGTGCCACCAGCAGACAACAGGGAGCGGGTGGCACCGGGGAGCTGTTTTTT.

This clonotype was observed many times. The chain has TRBV6-4 and TRBJ2-3; 10 positions match TRBD2. Looked up from germline, CDR1 is MRHNA and CDR2 is SNTAGT. Unmatched junction bases numbered 10, after V lost 3 bases and J lost 4 bases. This CDR3 spans 17 amino acids. DNA of the CDR3: TGTGCCAGCAGTGAAAGGAGCGGGGGGGCTTTAGCAGATACGCAGTATTTT. This gives the protein CASSERSGGALADTQYF.

This clonotype was recorded at least ten times. V is TRBV25-1 and J is TRBJ2-7, with D tentatively TRBD2 (5 bases). The V gene lost 7 bases and the J gene lost 2 bases, with 18 bases spanning the gap. This CDR3 has 15 residues. From germline, CDR1 is MGHDK and CDR2 SYGVNS. The CDR3 DNA follows: TGTGCCAGCACCCCACGAGGGTCCCCTACCTACGAGCAGTACTTC. This codes for CASTPRGSPTYEQYF.

The gene calls are TRBV15 and TRBJ1-3; 7 positions match TRBD1. This CDR3 comprises 15 residues. From germline, CDR1 is LNHNV and CDR2 YYDKDF (reference sequence). J was trimmed by 9 bases and V by 0 bases; bases with no gene match: 8. CDR3 in DNA: TGTGCCACCAGCAGAGATAATATCAGGGGGAGCACCATATATTTT. This sequence encodes CATSRDNIRGSTIYF.

In this sample, this clonotype turned up many times. V gene TRBV20-1 combines with J gene TRBJ2-1; the match to TRBD2 covers 7 bases. The CDR3 covers 13 residues. The ends lost 6 bases at V and 2 bases at J; junction bases unmatched: 4. Germline values: CDR1 DFQATT, CDR2 SNEGSKA (reference sequence). The CDR3 coding sequence is TGCAGTGCAGCTAGCGGCACCTACAATGAGCAGTTCTTC. Its protein is CSAASGTYNEQFF.

This clonotype occurred many times. The CDR3 DNA is TGCGCCAGCAGCTTACGCGACAGGAGGCCCGAGCAGTACTTC. This translates into CASSLRDRRPEQYF. This sequence joins TRBV5-1 and TRBJ2-7; tentative D call: TRBD1 (6 bases). The V end lost 2 bases, the J end lost 6 bases, and 15 bases lay between the germline ends. This CDR3 has 14 residues. In germline, CDR1 is SGHRS, CDR2 YFSETQ.